The text below deals with one TCR beta chain. Its antigen is unknown. The primer mix had 60 Vbeta and 13 Jbeta primers. Here immunoSEQ multiplex PCR was the method, and the copy in TCRdb shows in-frame clones only, minus some. With about 210,000 clones in the sample, the ten largest clones hold about 1%. This record comes from a study of cytomegalovirus exposure and HLA in healthy donors. Broader study findings: Most TCR sequences were seen very rarely across donors, but some public TCRs occurred in many.

The receptor was isolated from a woman aged 25 to 39 in good health and CMV-seropositive. The source material was PBMCs.

The CDR3 nucleotides read TGTGCCAGCTCAGTGCCAGGGGAGGGGAGCTATGGCTACACCTTC. Protein product: CASSVPGEGSYGYTF. The chain uses TRBV6-1 and TRBJ1-2, with D perhaps matching TRBD1 (6 bases). V lost 8 bases, J lost 4 bases, and 20 bases lay in between. Germline V lookup: CDR1 MNHNS, CDR2 SASEGT. CDR3 length: 15 residues.